The rows below give T cell receptor beta chains drawn from one sample of a study of cytomegalovirus exposure and HLA in healthy donors. Clones were sequenced by immunoSEQ multiplex PCR, and TCRdb holds only the in-frame ones, with some missing. Of around 140,000 clones in the sample, 72% are singletons; the top ten hold roughly 4%. The specimen was PBMCs. The origin of the receptors is a man in his fifties in good health and CMV-seropositive. The CDR3 runs from the conserved cysteine through the conserved F or W. D genes are given only for firm matches. Clone size appears in some rows only: once, few, many, or a class for an expanded clone.

v_call: TRBV7-2
clone_size: -
cdr3_length: 15
d_call: TRBD1
j_call: TRBJ2-2
cdr3_nt: TGTGCCAGCAGCCCTCGGACAGGGGGCACCGGGGAGCTGTTTTTT
cdr3_aa: CASSPRTGGTGELFF

v_call: TRBV6-4
clone_size: many
cdr3_length: 14
d_call: -
j_call: TRBJ1-4
cdr3_nt: TGTGCCAGCAGTGATGGAACGGGTAATGAAAAACTGTTTTTT
cdr3_aa: CASSDGTGNEKLFF

v_call: TRBV18
clone_size: -
cdr3_length: 12
d_call: TRBD1
j_call: TRBJ2-7
cdr3_nt: TGTGCCAGCTCACCCGACAGGGACGAGCAGTACTTC
cdr3_aa: CASSPDRDEQYF

v_call: TRBV6-1
clone_size: -
cdr3_length: 13
d_call: -
j_call: TRBJ1-5
cdr3_nt: TGTGCCAGCAGTGAAGCGGGGCAGCCCATCCAGCATTTT
cdr3_aa: CASSEAGQPIQHF

v_call: TRBV10-3
clone_size: -
cdr3_length: 14
d_call: TRBD1
j_call: TRBJ1-5
cdr3_nt: TGTGCCAGGGGCACAGGGGGTAGCAATCAGCCCCAGCATTTT
cdr3_aa: CARGTGGSNQPQHF

v_call: TRBV5-6
clone_size: -
cdr3_length: 14
d_call: -
j_call: TRBJ2-5
cdr3_nt: TGTGCCAGCAGTTCGGCGGGATGGGACGAGACCCAGTACTTC
cdr3_aa: CASSSAGWDETQYF

v_call: TRBV27
clone_size: -
cdr3_length: 16
d_call: -
j_call: TRBJ2-3
cdr3_nt: TGTGCCAGCATACCGACTTCCCATCGCCTCACAGATACGCAGTATTTT
cdr3_aa: CASIPTSHRLTDTQYF

v_call: TRBV13
clone_size: -
cdr3_length: 15
d_call: TRBD2
j_call: TRBJ2-7
cdr3_nt: TGTGCCAGCAGCTCTAGCGGGGGGCACTCCTACGAGCAGTACTTC
cdr3_aa: CASSSSGGHSYEQYF

v_call: TRBV10-2
clone_size: -
cdr3_length: 15
d_call: -
j_call: TRBJ2-7
cdr3_nt: TGCGCCAGCAGTGAGTCACAGGGCCGCTCCTACGAGCAGTACTTC
cdr3_aa: CASSESQGRSYEQYF

v_call: TRBV5-1
clone_size: -
cdr3_length: 19
d_call: TRBD2
j_call: TRBJ2-1
cdr3_nt: TGCGCCAGCAGCTTGAAGGACTACCGACTAGCGGGCGTCTACAATGAGCAGTTCTTC
cdr3_aa: CASSLKDYRLAGVYNEQFF

v_call: TRBV10-3
clone_size: -
cdr3_length: 18
d_call: TRBD2
j_call: TRBJ2-5
cdr3_nt: TGTGCCATCAGTGAGCAGGGGACTAGCGGGACTATGATGGAGACCCAGTACTTC
cdr3_aa: CAISEQGTSGTMMETQYF

v_call: TRBV6-5
clone_size: few
cdr3_length: 14
d_call: TRBD1
j_call: TRBJ2-7
cdr3_nt: TGTGCCAGCAGTTCGCCGGGACAGGGGGCAGAGCAGTACTTC
cdr3_aa: CASSSPGQGAEQYF

v_call: TRBV5-1
clone_size: -
cdr3_length: 15
d_call: TRBD1
j_call: TRBJ2-2
cdr3_nt: TGCGCCAGCAGCTTGCGGGACAGGGGCACCGGGGAGCTGTTTTTT
cdr3_aa: CASSLRDRGTGELFF

v_call: TRBV6-5
clone_size: -
cdr3_length: 13
d_call: -
j_call: TRBJ1-1
cdr3_nt: TGTGCCAGCAGTGAAAGGGGTGTTGAGGAAGCTTTCTTT
cdr3_aa: CASSERGVEEAFF

v_call: TRBV19
clone_size: few
cdr3_length: 14
d_call: -
j_call: TRBJ1-5
cdr3_nt: TGTGCCAGTAGTTCAGCGGGAGGCAATCAGCCCCAGCATTTT
cdr3_aa: CASSSAGGNQPQHF

v_call: TRBV27
clone_size: -
cdr3_length: 16
d_call: TRBD2
j_call: TRBJ2-7
cdr3_nt: TGTGCCAGCACCACACACGGGACTAGCGGGAGCTACGAGCAGTACTTC
cdr3_aa: CASTTHGTSGSYEQYF

v_call: TRBV7-2
clone_size: once
cdr3_length: 15
d_call: TRBD1
j_call: TRBJ1-1
cdr3_nt: TGTGCCAGCAGCTTTATGGGACAGGGTATTTCTGAAGCTTTCTTT
cdr3_aa: CASSFMGQGISEAFF

v_call: TRBV7-9
clone_size: many
cdr3_length: 15
d_call: TRBD1
j_call: TRBJ1-4
cdr3_nt: TGTGCCAGCAGCGGGTGGACAGGGCCAGGCGGAAAACTGTTTTTT
cdr3_aa: CASSGWTGPGGKLFF

v_call: TRBV11-2
clone_size: -
cdr3_length: 13
d_call: -
j_call: TRBJ2-1
cdr3_nt: TGTGCCAGCAGCCCTCTGGGGGGTGGTGAGCAGTTCTTC
cdr3_aa: CASSPLGGGEQFF

v_call: TRBV5-1
clone_size: -
cdr3_length: 15
d_call: TRBD1
j_call: TRBJ1-1
cdr3_nt: TGCGCCAGCAGCCTACAGGGGGCCCAGAACACTGAAGCTTTCTTT
cdr3_aa: CASSLQGAQNTEAFF

v_call: TRBV5-8
clone_size: -
cdr3_length: 18
d_call: TRBD2
j_call: TRBJ2-1
cdr3_nt: TGTGCCAGCAGCTTGACCTTACTAGCGGCGAGCTCCTACAATGAGCAGTTCTTC
cdr3_aa: CASSLTLLAASSYNEQFF

v_call: TRBV6-5
clone_size: -
cdr3_length: 15
d_call: -
j_call: TRBJ2-1
cdr3_nt: TGTGCCAGCAGTCTCCAGGCTCGCTCCTACAATGAGCAGTTCTTC
cdr3_aa: CASSLQARSYNEQFF

v_call: TRBV10-2
clone_size: -
cdr3_length: 12
d_call: TRBD2
j_call: TRBJ2-1
cdr3_nt: TGCGCCAGTAGCGGGAGTAGGGATGAGCAGTTCTTC
cdr3_aa: CASSGSRDEQFF

v_call: TRBV28
clone_size: -
cdr3_length: 9
d_call: -
j_call: TRBJ1-1
cdr3_nt: TGTGCCAGCGGGGGGACCGCGTCCTTT
cdr3_aa: CASGGTASF

v_call: TRBV5-1
clone_size: -
cdr3_length: 16
d_call: -
j_call: TRBJ1-2
cdr3_nt: TGCGCCAGCAGCCCGGCCCCGGGTTATGCTAACTATGGCTACACCTTC
cdr3_aa: CASSPAPGYANYGYTF

v_call: TRBV5-1
clone_size: -
cdr3_length: 16
d_call: -
j_call: TRBJ2-6
cdr3_nt: TGCGCCAGCGTAAGGGGCACCAACTCTGGGGCCAACGTCCTGACTTTC
cdr3_aa: CASVRGTNSGANVLTF

v_call: TRBV4-2
clone_size: once
cdr3_length: 19
d_call: -
j_call: TRBJ1-1
cdr3_nt: TGTGCCAGCAGCCAAGATCATCGGAATCGCCGGACTGGAACAACTGAAGCTTTCTTT
cdr3_aa: CASSQDHRNRRTGTTEAFF

v_call: TRBV19
clone_size: -
cdr3_length: 14
d_call: TRBD1
j_call: TRBJ2-7
cdr3_nt: TGTGCCAGTAGGGACAGGGGGGTCTCCTACGAGCAGTACTTC
cdr3_aa: CASRDRGVSYEQYF

v_call: TRBV6-6
clone_size: -
cdr3_length: 13
d_call: TRBD1
j_call: TRBJ2-3
cdr3_nt: TGTGCCAGCAAGACAGGGCGCACAGATACGCAGTATTTT
cdr3_aa: CASKTGRTDTQYF

v_call: TRBV18
clone_size: once
cdr3_length: 14
d_call: -
j_call: TRBJ2-5
cdr3_nt: TGTGCCAGCTCCCCGAGGGAAACCCAAGAGACCCAGTACTTC
cdr3_aa: CASSPRETQETQYF

v_call: TRBV7-9
clone_size: -
cdr3_length: 18
d_call: -
j_call: TRBJ2-6
cdr3_nt: TGTGCCAGCAGCTTAGCGACAGGCTACAAGACTGGGGCCAACGTCCTGACTTTC
cdr3_aa: CASSLATGYKTGANVLTF

v_call: TRBV7-8
clone_size: -
cdr3_length: 15
d_call: TRBD2
j_call: TRBJ2-5
cdr3_nt: TGTGCCAGCAGCTTAGCGGGAGCTAGGTCGCGGGAGCAGTACTTC
cdr3_aa: CASSLAGARSREQYF

v_call: TRBV5-4
clone_size: -
cdr3_length: 16
d_call: -
j_call: TRBJ1-2
cdr3_nt: TGTGCCAGCAGCTTTGTTCTCCAGGCTTCAAACTATGGCTACACCTTC
cdr3_aa: CASSFVLQASNYGYTF

v_call: TRBV7-8
clone_size: -
cdr3_length: 16
d_call: -
j_call: TRBJ1-1
cdr3_nt: TGTGCCAGCAGCTCGGAGGGCGGGGGGCGCTTTGGTGAAGCTTTCTTT
cdr3_aa: CASSSEGGGRFGEAFF

v_call: TRBV28
clone_size: -
cdr3_length: 17
d_call: TRBD1
j_call: TRBJ2-3
cdr3_nt: TGTGCCAGCAGTTTCGGACAGGGAATGAGAACCACAGATACGCAGTATTTT
cdr3_aa: CASSFGQGMRTTDTQYF

v_call: TRBV7-8
clone_size: -
cdr3_length: 17
d_call: TRBD2
j_call: TRBJ2-2
cdr3_nt: TGTGCCAGCAACGCACTAGCGGGGGGGCCTCGGACCGGGGAGCTGTTTTTT
cdr3_aa: CASNALAGGPRTGELFF

v_call: TRBV5-5
clone_size: few
cdr3_length: 13
d_call: -
j_call: TRBJ2-7
cdr3_nt: TGTGCCAGCAGCACCGGGACTCCCTACGAGCAGTACTTC
cdr3_aa: CASSTGTPYEQYF

v_call: TRBV7-9
clone_size: few
cdr3_length: 17
d_call: TRBD2
j_call: TRBJ2-7
cdr3_nt: TGTTCCAGCAGCCCTAGGGCTGGGACTAGCGGAGCCTACGAGCAGTACTTC
cdr3_aa: CSSSPRAGTSGAYEQYF

v_call: TRBV14
clone_size: -
cdr3_length: 18
d_call: TRBD1
j_call: TRBJ2-1
cdr3_nt: TGTGCCAGCAGCCAAGAACCCCTGGTAGGGGGCGTCTACAATGAGCAGTTCTTC
cdr3_aa: CASSQEPLVGGVYNEQFF

v_call: TRBV5-1
clone_size: -
cdr3_length: 15
d_call: -
j_call: TRBJ1-3
cdr3_nt: TGCGCCAGCAGCTTGACTGGTCCCTCTGGAAACACCATATATTTT
cdr3_aa: CASSLTGPSGNTIYF

v_call: TRBV6-6
clone_size: few
cdr3_length: 12
d_call: TRBD1
j_call: TRBJ1-2
cdr3_nt: TGTGCCAGCAGTCCCCGGACAGGGGACTACACCTTC
cdr3_aa: CASSPRTGDYTF

v_call: TRBV28
clone_size: -
cdr3_length: 14
d_call: TRBD2
j_call: TRBJ2-1
cdr3_nt: TGTGCCAGCAGTTTACTAGCGGGATACAATGAGCAGTTCTTC
cdr3_aa: CASSLLAGYNEQFF

v_call: TRBV7-9
clone_size: -
cdr3_length: 16
d_call: -
j_call: TRBJ1-1
cdr3_nt: TGTTCCAGCAGCTTAGAGGCGGGACGTACCAACACTGAAGCTTTCTTT
cdr3_aa: CSSSLEAGRTNTEAFF

v_call: TRBV5-1
clone_size: -
cdr3_length: 16
d_call: -
j_call: TRBJ2-2
cdr3_nt: TGCGCCAGCAGCTTGGGAATCGGGACGAACACCGGGGAGCTGTTTTTT
cdr3_aa: CASSLGIGTNTGELFF

v_call: TRBV2
clone_size: once
cdr3_length: 13
d_call: TRBD1
j_call: TRBJ2-1
cdr3_nt: TGTGCCAGCAGTGAACTGGACAGGGGGTCGCAGTTCTTC
cdr3_aa: CASSELDRGSQFF

v_call: TRBV6-1
clone_size: few
cdr3_length: 13
d_call: -
j_call: TRBJ1-1
cdr3_nt: TGTGCCAGCAGGTCGGAGATCTGGACTGAAGCTTTCTTT
cdr3_aa: CASRSEIWTEAFF

v_call: TRBV29-1
clone_size: -
cdr3_length: 14
d_call: TRBD1
j_call: TRBJ2-1
cdr3_nt: TGCAGCGTTGCCGGACAGGGTGTCGGCAATGAGCAGTTCTTC
cdr3_aa: CSVAGQGVGNEQFF

v_call: TRBV13
clone_size: -
cdr3_length: 13
d_call: -
j_call: TRBJ1-1
cdr3_nt: TGTGCCAGCACCGGGGATGGGTACACTGAAGCTTTCTTT
cdr3_aa: CASTGDGYTEAFF

v_call: TRBV2
clone_size: -
cdr3_length: 16
d_call: TRBD2
j_call: TRBJ2-2
cdr3_nt: TGTGCCAGCAGCTGGACTAGCGGGGGTACCACCGGGGAGCTGTTTTTT
cdr3_aa: CASSWTSGGTTGELFF

v_call: TRBV5-6
clone_size: -
cdr3_length: 14
d_call: TRBD1
j_call: TRBJ1-1
cdr3_nt: TGTGCCAGCAGCCTGACAGGGGGAGGAACTGAAGCTTTCTTT
cdr3_aa: CASSLTGGGTEAFF

v_call: TRBV6-5
clone_size: -
cdr3_length: 14
d_call: TRBD1
j_call: TRBJ1-2
cdr3_nt: TGTGCCAGCAGTCCCTCCCAGGGGGTTCCTGGCTACACCTTC
cdr3_aa: CASSPSQGVPGYTF

v_call: TRBV5-8
clone_size: -
cdr3_length: 15
d_call: -
j_call: TRBJ1-5
cdr3_nt: TGTGCCAGCAGCTCGGGGGAGGGGCGAAATCAGCCCCAGCATTTT
cdr3_aa: CASSSGEGRNQPQHF

v_call: TRBV5-5
clone_size: -
cdr3_length: 14
d_call: -
j_call: TRBJ2-5
cdr3_nt: TGTGCCAGCAGCTACCTGGGGGCTCAAGAGACCCAGTACTTC
cdr3_aa: CASSYLGAQETQYF

v_call: TRBV9
clone_size: -
cdr3_length: 14
d_call: -
j_call: TRBJ2-7
cdr3_nt: TGTGCCAGCAGCGAGGCAGGGGTTTCCTACGAGCAGTACTTC
cdr3_aa: CASSEAGVSYEQYF

v_call: TRBV6-5
clone_size: -
cdr3_length: 15
d_call: -
j_call: TRBJ1-4
cdr3_nt: TGTGCCAGCAGTTACGGCGGGACGGGAAATGAAAAACTGTTTTTT
cdr3_aa: CASSYGGTGNEKLFF

v_call: TRBV19
clone_size: -
cdr3_length: 19
d_call: TRBD2
j_call: TRBJ2-7
cdr3_nt: TGTGCCAGTAGTATGGTTCGCGGACTAGCGGGAGGGCCGGGGCGAGAGCAGTACTTC
cdr3_aa: CASSMVRGLAGGPGREQYF

v_call: TRBV18
clone_size: -
cdr3_length: 12
d_call: -
j_call: TRBJ1-1
cdr3_nt: TGTGCCAGCACCCGACAGAACACTGAAGCTTTCTTT
cdr3_aa: CASTRQNTEAFF

v_call: TRBV5-1
clone_size: -
cdr3_length: 14
d_call: TRBD1
j_call: TRBJ1-1
cdr3_nt: TGCGCCAGCACCTGGGACAGGGCCATCACTGAAGCTTTCTTT
cdr3_aa: CASTWDRAITEAFF

v_call: TRBV7-2
clone_size: few
cdr3_length: 11
d_call: -
j_call: TRBJ2-3
cdr3_nt: TGTGCCAGCAGCTCCCGCGGTACGCAGTATTTT
cdr3_aa: CASSSRGTQYF